This passage covers 31 T cell receptor beta chains from one sample sequenced in a study of blood T cell repertoires in COVID-19. Clones were read by immunoSEQ multiplex PCR, and TCRdb kept only the in-frame ones, dropping some. The sample lists tens of thousands of clones, over 75% seen once, with more than 4.5% in the top ten. Material: peripheral blood. The receptors were sampled from an older man in a cohort sampled during active COVID-19.

The J gene is TRBJ1-5, the V gene TRBV6-5, with 8 bases matching TRBD1. Germline loops: CDR1 MNHEY, CDR2 SVGAGI. Trimming took 6 bases from V and 3 from J; bases not matched to a gene: 4. The length of the CDR3 is 14 residues. The CDR3 sequence: CASSPRGPNQPQHF. The DNA of the CDR3 is TGTGCCAGCAGCCCCAGGGGGCCCAATCAGCCCCAGCATTTT.

V is TRBV21-1 and J is TRBJ2-1; the table's TRBD1 call for D was not verified on the DNA. TRBV21-1 is a known pseudogene. The CDR3 contains 13 residues. CDR3 DNA: TGTGCCAGCAGTTTCGACAGATACAATGAGCAGTTCTTC. Translating gives CASSFDRYNEQFF.

The table lists this clone with a count of one. The chain employs TRBV24-1 and TRBJ2-5; the match to TRBD2 covers 7 bases. J was trimmed by 4 bases and V by 4 bases; bases with no gene match: 2. Germline assignment: CDR1 KGHDR and CDR2 SFDVKD. The CDR3 extends over 13 amino acids. CDR3 amino acids: CATSEGGGETQYF. Written as DNA, the CDR3 is TGTGCCACCAGTGAGGGGGGGGGAGAGACCCAGTACTTC.

The rearrangement joins TRBV18 to TRBJ2-7; D is possibly TRBD1 (5 bases). Germline V gene sequence: CDR1 KGHSH, CDR2 LQKENI. CDR3 length equals 14 residues. Trimming cost V 2 bases and J 2 bases, with 10 bases left between them. The CDR3 loop reads CASSPSETAYEQYF. The CDR3 DNA sequence: TGTGCCAGCTCACCATCGGAGACAGCCTACGAGCAGTACTTC.

This rearrangement joins TRBV10-3 to TRBJ2-1; 7 bases fit TRBD2. This CDR3 spans 13 amino acids. Germline values: CDR1 ENHRY, CDR2 SYGVKD. Trimming removed 10 bases from V and 6 bases from J; junction bases left unmatched: 9. This chain's CDR3 is CASGPAGVNEQFF. Written as DNA, the CDR3 is TGTGCCAGTGGGCCGGCGGGAGTCAATGAGCAGTTCTTC.

The J gene is TRBJ2-2, the V gene TRBV10-1; D ambiguous. Germline CDR1 WNHNN, CDR2 SYGVQD (reference sequence). Between the trimmed V and J ends, which lost 4 bases and 2 bases, there was a span of 11 bases. The CDR3 sequence is 15 residues long. The CDR3 loop is CASSVQGANTGELFF. CDR3 in DNA: TGCGCCAGCAGTGTACAAGGAGCTAACACCGGGGAGCTGTTTTTT.

V is TRBV5-4 and J is TRBJ1-1; D remains ambiguous. CDR1 SGHNT and CDR2 YYREEE come from the germline V gene (reference sequence). The germline V and J ends were trimmed by 4 bases and 6 bases, with 10 bases remaining between them. The CDR3 runs to 12 residues. The CDR3 nucleotides are TGTGCCAGCAGCGTAGAGCGGGCTGAAGCTTTCTTT. Amino acids: CASSVERAEAFF.

This clone appeared once. V gene TRBV5-4 combines with J gene TRBJ2-4, with 9 bases matching TRBD2. The CDR3 spans 18 residues. Germline CDR1 SGHNT, CDR2 YYREEE (reference sequence). The ends lost 2 bases at V and 0 bases at J; junction bases unmatched: 9. In DNA form, the CDR3 reads TGTGCCAGCAGCTTTTGGGCAGCGGGAGGACTAGCCAAAAACATTCAGTACTTC. This encodes CASSFWAAGGLAKNIQYF.

J is TRBJ2-5 and V is TRBV3-1 (or the pseudogene TRBV3-2); TRBD1 matches at 7 bases. J lost 2 bases, V lost 3 bases, and 6 bases had no gene match. This CDR3 is built from 15 residues. Germline CDR1 and CDR2: LGHDT and YNNKEL (reference sequence). The CDR3 is CASSQTPGGQETQYF. The DNA for the CDR3 is TGTGCCAGCAGCCAGACCCCAGGGGGACAAGAGACCCAGTACTTC.

The J gene is TRBJ1-2, the V gene TRBV5-1; 8 bases line up with TRBD1. V lost 3 bases to trimming and J lost 8 bases; unmatched junction nucleotides: 15. The CDR3 is 16 residues long. Germline lookup yields CDR1 SGHRS and CDR2 YFSETQ. In nucleotides, the CDR3 is TGCGCCAGCAGCTGGACTGGACAGGGCGCCGTGAGGGGCTACACCTTC. This sequence encodes CASSWTGQGAVRGYTF. The full variable domain, in which reference TRBV5-1 and TRBJ1-2 provide the parts outside the CDR3, is KAGVTQTPRYLIKTRGQQVTLSCSPISGHRSVSWYQQTPGQGLQFLFEYFSETQRNKGNFPGRFSGRQFSNSRSEMNVSTLELGDSALYLCASSWTGQGAVRGYTFGSGTRLTVV.

The chain combines TRBV19 with TRBJ1-4; tentatively, D is TRBD1 (6 bases). Germline V lookup: CDR1 LNHDA, CDR2 SQIVND (reference sequence). The V gene lost 5 bases and the J gene lost 8 bases, with 15 bases spanning the gap. This CDR3 contains 14 residues. The CDR3 region is CASSSGGRGEKLFF. The CDR3 bases are TGTGCCAGTAGTTCCGGGGGGCGCGGAGAAAAACTGTTTTTT. The whole variable domain, filled in from reference TRBV19 and TRBJ1-4, reads DGGITQSPKYLFRKEGQNVTLSCEQNLNHDAMYWYRQDPGQGLRLIYYSQIVNDFQKGDIAEGYSVSREKKESFPLTVTSAQKNPTAFYLCASSSGGRGEKLFFGSGTQLSVL.

The chain combines TRBV11-2 with TRBJ2-3; D remains ambiguous. Germline V CDR1 and CDR2: SGHAT, FQNNGV. This CDR3 spans 14 amino acids. Trimming removed 5 bases from V and 2 bases from J, with 11 bases in between. The CDR3 loop reads CASSPGSDTDTQYF. CDR3 in DNA: TGTGCCAGCAGCCCCGGGTCCGACACAGATACGCAGTATTTT.

V gene TRBV27 combines with J gene TRBJ2-5; 11 bases agree with TRBD2. CDR3 size: 15 residues. Per the germline V gene, CDR1 is MNHEY and CDR2 is SMNVEV (reference sequence). The J segment lost 3 bases and the V segment lost 6 bases, leaving 6 bases of the junction unmatched. Written as DNA, the CDR3 is TGTGCCAGCAGAGCCGGGACTAGCGGAAAAGAGACCCAGTACTTC. This codes for CASRAGTSGKETQYF.

This chain links TRBV5-1 with TRBJ2-5; 8 nucleotides agree with TRBD1. The CDR3 extends over 15 amino acids. V dropped 0 bases and J dropped 3; count of bases not matched to a gene: 4. Germline values: CDR1 SGHRS, CDR2 YFSETQ. As DNA, the CDR3 is TGCGCCAGCAGCTTGGGGGGGACAGGAGAAGAGACCCAGTACTTC. Protein product: CASSLGGTGEETQYF.

The chain links TRBV9 to TRBJ1-4, with D perhaps matching TRBD1 (5 bases). Germline loops: CDR1 SGDLS, CDR2 YYNGEE. This CDR3 spans 15 amino acids. The ends were cut back, 0 bases at V and 2 bases at J, with 8 bases in the middle. Here the CDR3 reads CASSVAAGTNEKLFF. In DNA, the CDR3 is TGTGCCAGCAGCGTAGCGGCAGGGACTAATGAAAAACTGTTTTTT.

The chain employs TRBV30 and TRBJ2-4, with 7 bases identical to TRBD1. CDR3 length equals 13 residues. The germline CDR1 and CDR2 sequences are GTSNPN and SVGIG (reference sequence). V was pared by 5 bases and J by 2 bases, with 3 bases of the junction left unmatched. Here the CDR3 DNA reads TGTGCCTGGGGGACAGTGACCAAAAACATTCAGTACTTC. This encodes CAWGTVTKNIQYF.

The CDR3 spells CASSAGQGADEQFF. In DNA, the CDR3 is TGTGCCAGCAGCGCAGGACAGGGGGCCGATGAGCAGTTCTTC. The chain carries TRBV9 and TRBJ2-1; 11 bases fit TRBD1. Germline loops: CDR1 SGDLS, CDR2 YYNGEE. This CDR3 is built from 14 residues. The ends lost 3 bases at V and 8 bases at J; junction bases unmatched: 4.

This clone was seen just once. The chain is built from TRBV10-2 and TRBJ2-5, with D perhaps matching TRBD2 (6 bases). Germline CDR1 WSHSY, CDR2 SAAADI. The CDR3 length is 16 residues. Trimming left V 0 bases short and J 5 bases short, with 16 bases between. DNA for the CDR3: TGCGCCAGCAGTGAGTCGAATTGGGCAGGGAGGGAGACCCAGTACTTC. It encodes CASSESNWAGRETQYF.

The chain joins TRBV5-1 to TRBJ1-3, with TRBD1 identical over 9 bases. The length of the CDR3 is 15 residues. J gave up 4 bases and V 4 bases, and 6 bases lay outside the gene matches. The germline V gene has CDR1 SGHRS and CDR2 YFSETQ. CDR3 DNA sequence: TGCGCCAGCAGCCCAAGCGGGACAGGGGGAAACACCATATATTTT. Translating gives CASSPSGTGGNTIYF. Complete variable domain (other parts from reference TRBV5-1 and TRBJ1-3): KAGVTQTPRYLIKTRGQQVTLSCSPISGHRSVSWYQQTPGQGLQFLFEYFSETQRNKGNFPGRFSGRQFSNSRSEMNVSTLELGDSALYLCASSPSGTGGNTIYFGEGSWLTVV.

V usage is TRBV6-5 and J usage is TRBJ2-7; unclear D gene. The V end was cut by 8 bases, the J end by 7 bases, with 12 bases between. This CDR3 has 11 residues. Germline V gene lookup returns CDR1 MNHEY and CDR2 SVGAGI. The CDR3 region is CASRTRREQYF. In DNA, the CDR3 is TGTGCCAGCCGAACAAGGCGGGAGCAGTACTTC.

The chain combines TRBV7-2 with TRBJ1-6; maybe TRBD1 (6 bases). The CDR3 consists of 15 residues. CDR1 SGHTA and CDR2 FQGNSA come from the germline V gene. V shed 1 base and J shed 8 bases, with 12 bases lying between them. The CDR3 sequence: CASSLVSGADSPLHF. DNA of the CDR3: TGTGCCAGCAGCTTAGTCTCAGGGGCGGATTCACCCCTCCACTTT.

This clone turned up a few times. V and J are TRBV6-5 and TRBJ2-1; 9 bases are shared with TRBD1. The CDR3 totals 16 residues. The V gene end was trimmed by 2 bases and the J gene end by 7 bases; junction bases not matched to a gene: 9. The germline gives CDR1 MNHEY, CDR2 SVGAGI. CDR3 sequence reads: CASSYGTGSRGNEQFF. The CDR3 nucleotides are TGTGCCAGCAGTTACGGGACAGGGTCGAGGGGGAATGAGCAGTTCTTC.

V and J are TRBV4-1 and TRBJ1-5, with a tentative D call TRBD1 (5 bases). The CDR3 runs to 16 residues. V was trimmed by 0 bases and J by 7 bases, leaving 16 bases between them. Germline assignment: CDR1 MGHRA and CDR2 YSYEKL. CDR3 amino acids: CASSQEGGILGQPQHF. CDR3 nucleotides: TGCGCCAGCAGCCAAGAGGGGGGGATTTTGGGGCAGCCCCAGCATTTT.

This sequence joins TRBV18 and TRBJ1-1; 7 bases are shared with TRBD1. V lost 3 bases and J lost 4; bases outside the gene matches: 5. The CDR3 spans 14 residues. Germline V lookup: CDR1 KGHSH, CDR2 LQKENI. CDR3 in amino acids: CASSPTGQGTEAFF. CDR3 sequence (DNA): TGTGCCAGCTCACCGACAGGGCAGGGCACTGAAGCTTTCTTT.

This chain uses TRBV3-1 (or the pseudogene TRBV3-2) with TRBJ1-1, with 7 bases that match TRBD1. The CDR3 contains 16 residues. V lost 5 bases to trimming and J lost 1 base; unmatched junction nucleotides: 10. Per the germline V gene, CDR1 is LGHDT and CDR2 is YNNKEL (reference sequence). CDR3 amino acids: CASSSRDRNRNTEAFF. CDR3 sequence (DNA): TGTGCCAGCAGCTCCCGGGACAGAAACAGGAACACTGAAGCTTTCTTT.

This clone was counted once. J is TRBJ2-7 and V is TRBV30; 8 nucleotides align to TRBD2. The CDR3 length is 15 residues. The J segment lost 2 bases and the V segment lost 1 base, leaving 7 bases of the junction unmatched. Germline CDR1 and CDR2: GTSNPN and SVGIG (reference sequence). For the CDR3, the DNA is TGTGCCTGGAGTGGCGGGGGGCGGGTAACCTACGAGCAGTACTTC. Translating it yields CAWSGGGRVTYEQYF.

This clone has more than one count but fewer than ten. The CDR3 loop reads CATRLQGAFSYEQYF. CDR3 in DNA: TGTGCCACCCGGCTACAGGGGGCCTTCTCCTACGAGCAGTACTTC. The chain uses TRBV19 and TRBJ2-7; TRBD1 matches 9 bases. This CDR3 contains 15 residues. V shed 10 bases, J shed 0 bases, and the junction held 10 bases outside the gene matches. Per the germline V gene, CDR1 is LNHDA and CDR2 is SQIVND (reference sequence).

This chain links TRBV19 with TRBJ2-1; 8 nucleotides match TRBD2. This CDR3 is 14 amino acids long. Trimming took 5 bases from V and 10 from J; bases not matched to a gene: 10. From germline, CDR1 is LNHDA and CDR2 SQIVND (reference sequence). As DNA, the CDR3 is TGTGCCAGTAGTTTAGGGACTAGATCGGGCGAGCAGTTCTTC. Protein: CASSLGTRSGEQFF.

The V call is TRBV27, the J call TRBJ1-2, with D unresolved. The V gene's germline CDR1 is MNHEY and CDR2 SMNVEV (reference sequence). The ends were cut back, 2 bases at V and 4 bases at J, with 11 bases in the middle. This CDR3 region has 14 residues. CDR3 nucleotide sequence: TGTGCCAGCAGTTTAGAAGGGAGAGGCTATGGCTACACCTTC. Its translation: CASSLEGRGYGYTF.

This clone was found a few times. The rearrangement joins TRBV6-2 or TRBV6-3 to TRBJ1-5; D possibly corresponds to TRBD1 (6 bases). Germline lookup yields CDR1 MNHEY and CDR2 SVGEGT. V was clipped by 6 bases and J by 0 bases, with 15 bases between them. The CDR3 length is 16 residues. In nucleotides, the CDR3 is TGTGCCAGCAGCGACCTCGGGACAACTAGCAATCAGCCCCAGCATTTT. It is translated as CASSDLGTTSNQPQHF.

A few counts support this clone. The chain links TRBV7-9 to TRBJ1-3, with D hard to call. The V and J ends lost 5 bases and 4 bases respectively, with 15 bases between them. The germline V gene has CDR1 SEHNR and CDR2 FQNEAQ (reference sequence). This CDR3 has 15 residues. CDR3 DNA sequence: TGTGCCAGCAGCGCCGACCTGACGAGGGGAAACACCATATATTTT. This gives the protein CASSADLTRGNTIYF.